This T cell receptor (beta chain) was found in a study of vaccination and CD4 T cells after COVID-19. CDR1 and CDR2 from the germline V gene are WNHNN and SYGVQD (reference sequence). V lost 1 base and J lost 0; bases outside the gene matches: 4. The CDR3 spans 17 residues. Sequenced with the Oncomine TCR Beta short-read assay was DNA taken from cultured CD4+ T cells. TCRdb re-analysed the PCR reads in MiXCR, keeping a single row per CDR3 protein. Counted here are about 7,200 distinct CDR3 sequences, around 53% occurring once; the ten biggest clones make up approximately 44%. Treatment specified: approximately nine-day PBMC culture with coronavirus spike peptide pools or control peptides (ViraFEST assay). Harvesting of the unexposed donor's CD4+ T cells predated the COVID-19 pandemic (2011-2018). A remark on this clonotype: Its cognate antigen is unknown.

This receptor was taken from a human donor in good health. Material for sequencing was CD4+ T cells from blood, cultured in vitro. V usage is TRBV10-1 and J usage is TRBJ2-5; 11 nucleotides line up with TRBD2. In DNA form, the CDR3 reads TGCGCCAGCAGTGAGTGGCGGGGACTAGCGGACCAAGAGACCCAGTACTTC. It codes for CASSEWRGLADQETQYF.